This T cell receptor (beta chain) is drawn from a study of T cell repertoires in cytomegalovirus infection. The overall study: Indicated by public TCR beta signatures were CMV infection and matching HLA type.

Study-wide findings and caveats: Pooled public TCR beta family frequency picked out CMV carriers with the relevant HLA. HLA-C-restricted CMV-specific TCR beta clonotypes prevailed in the ex vivo response.

Between the trimmed V and J ends, which lost 5 bases and 0 bases, there was a span of 7 bases. Germline assignment: CDR1 SGHTA and CDR2 FQGNSA. This CDR3 has 14 amino acids. TCRdb called the reads again in MiXCR, with one record for every CDR3 protein. Of fewer than 350,000 distinct CDR3 sequences listed, over 7.5% are singletons. The sample holds many counts of this clonotype. Antigen: not known. Source material: PBMCs. This chain uses TRBV7-2 with TRBJ1-4; D is undetermined. The receptor was derived from a human donor in good health (CMV status not recorded). Some clones in this sample may be carry-over from other donors' samples. As DNA, the CDR3 is TGTGCCAGCAGCCCACAGACAACTAATGAAAAACTGTTTTTT. Protein: CASSPQTTNEKLFF.